The 14 T cell receptor beta chains in this list originate from one sample, sequenced in a study of cytomegalovirus exposure and HLA in healthy donors. It was with 60 Vbeta and 13 Jbeta primers that the PCR ran. Some clones are missing from TCRdb's copy, which holds only in-frame ones; the method was immunoSEQ multiplex PCR. The sample contains 40,000 or so clones, around 77% of which appear only once. Sequencing input: PBMCs. All receptors come from a man aged 30-40 years in good health and CMV-seronegative.

The V and J genes are TRBV18 and TRBJ2-7; 7 bases match TRBD1. This CDR3 has 14 amino acids. Per the germline V gene, CDR1 is KGHSH and CDR2 is LQKENI. Trimming removed 2 bases from V and 6 bases from J; junction bases left unmatched: 7. Written as DNA, the CDR3 is TGTGCCAGCTCACCAGGGTTACAGGGGAGCGAGCAGTACTTC. It specifies CASSPGLQGSEQYF.

The chain joins TRBV5-1 to TRBJ2-1, with 11 bases identical to TRBD2. Germline V gives CDR1 SGHRS, CDR2 YFSETQ. This CDR3 region has 17 residues. The junction had 8 bases not matched to a gene; V was cut back by 0 bases and J by 6 bases. The CDR3 coding sequence is TGCGCCAGCAGCTTGGTAGGTACTAGCGGGAGTCCCAATGAGCAGTTCTTC. This sequence encodes CASSLVGTSGSPNEQFF.

This clone has more than one count but fewer than ten. V usage is TRBV2 and J usage is TRBJ2-3, with unresolved D. The V gene's germline CDR1 is SNHLY and CDR2 FYNNEI. V was clipped by 5 bases and J by 4 bases, with 10 bases between them. This CDR3 contains 13 residues. The CDR3 bases are TGTGCCAGCAGTCCGGTGGTGGCAGATACGCAGTATTTT. Its protein is CASSPVVADTQYF. The entire variable domain, with the rest obtained from reference TRBV2 and TRBJ2-3, is as follows: EPEVTQTPSHQVTQMGQEVILRCVPISNHLYFYWYRQILGQKVEFLVSFYNNEISEKSEIFDDQFSVERPDGSNFTLKIRSTKLEDSAMYFCASSPVVADTQYFGPGTRLTVL.

This rearrangement joins TRBV27 to TRBJ2-7, with 8 bases matching TRBD1. The germline CDR1 and CDR2 sequences are MNHEY and SMNVEV (reference sequence). This CDR3 has 12 amino acids. The ends lost 8 bases at V and 2 bases at J; junction bases unmatched: 2. CDR3 in amino acids: CASGGQAYEQYF. In DNA, the CDR3 is TGTGCCAGCGGGGGACAGGCCTACGAGCAGTACTTC.

This clone was seen only a few times. The genes are TRBV7-7 and TRBJ1-4; possibly TRBD1 for D (6 bases). Germline CDR1 reads SSHAT; CDR2 reads FNYEAQ (reference sequence). This CDR3 is 13 amino acids long. Trimming cost V 5 bases and J 6 bases, with 10 bases left between them. CDR3 bases: TGTGCCAGCAGCATCCACAGGGATGAAAAACTGTTTTTT. This sequence encodes CASSIHRDEKLFF.

The chain has TRBV10-3 and TRBJ2-7; D might be TRBD1 (6 bases). CDR3 length: 14 amino acids. Trimming cost V 0 bases and J 1 base, with 7 bases left between them. Germline CDR1 is ENHRY and CDR2 is SYGVKD. The CDR3 bases are TGTGCCATCAGTGAGTCAGGGGGTTCCTACGAGCAGTACTTC. It yields the protein CAISESGGSYEQYF.

CDR3 residues: CASSFATSGMLNEQFF. CDR3 nucleotide sequence: TGTGCCAGCAGCTTTGCGACTAGCGGGATGCTTAATGAGCAGTTCTTC. The gene calls are TRBV7-2 and TRBJ2-1; TRBD2 matches 11 bases. Germline trimming cut 3 bases from V and 7 bases from J; bases unmatched to any gene: 8. CDR1 is SGHTA and CDR2 is FQGNSA in the germline V gene. This CDR3 contains 16 residues.

This rearrangement joins TRBV15 to TRBJ2-7, with D possibly TRBD1 on 6 matching bases. CDR3 length: 15 amino acids. The germline gives CDR1 LNHNV, CDR2 YYDKDF (reference sequence). Between the trimmed V and J ends, which lost 0 bases and 1 base, there was a span of 10 bases. CDR3 DNA: TGTGCCACCAGCAGAGATAGGGGGAGTTCCTACGAGCAGTACTTC. It translates to CATSRDRGSSYEQYF.

The V gene is TRBV7-9, the J gene TRBJ1-2, with 7 bases fitting TRBD1. Germline assignment: CDR1 SEHNR and CDR2 FQNEAQ (reference sequence). The CDR3 runs 14 residues. Unmatched junction bases numbered 10, after V lost 5 bases and J lost 7 bases. CDR3 amino acids: CASSPGTALSGYTF. The CDR3 DNA reads as TGTGCCAGCAGCCCTGGGACAGCGCTTTCTGGCTACACCTTC.

This clone has a single count. The gene calls are TRBV7-6 and TRBJ2-3; 14 nucleotides agree with TRBD2. Germline assignment: CDR1 SGHVS and CDR2 FNYEAQ. The CDR3 consists of 17 residues. J lost 7 bases, V lost 5 bases, and 11 bases had no gene match. CDR3 sequence reads: CASSTSATSGRAHTQYF. The CDR3 nucleotides read TGTGCCAGCAGCACCTCAGCGACTAGCGGGAGGGCCCATACGCAGTATTTT.

This chain links TRBV7-2 with TRBJ2-1, with 9 bases lining up with TRBD2. CDR3 size: 16 residues. The junction had 12 bases not matched to a gene; V was cut back by 5 bases and J by 7 bases. Germline values: CDR1 SGHTA, CDR2 FQGNSA. DNA of the CDR3: TGTGCCAGCAGCCTCCTCGCGGGGACTAGCTATAATGAGCAGTTCTTC. This encodes CASSLLAGTSYNEQFF.

The chain couples TRBV15 to TRBJ1-6, with 9 positions matching TRBD1. Germline trimming cut 2 bases from V and 9 bases from J; bases unmatched to any gene: 5. Germline V gene sequence: CDR1 LNHNV, CDR2 YYDKDF (reference sequence). This CDR3 is built from 15 residues. Here the CDR3 reads CATSRHRGPGSPLHF. DNA of the CDR3: TGTGCCACCAGCAGACACAGGGGGCCAGGTTCACCCCTCCACTTT.

This rearrangement joins TRBV29-1 to TRBJ1-2; D gene unclear. The CDR3 is made up of 12 amino acids. V was trimmed by 5 bases and J by 7 bases, leaving 14 bases between them. From germline, CDR1 is SQVTM and CDR2 ANQGSEA. The CDR3 DNA reads TGCAGCGTTCTCAGAGAGGCTGGTGGCTACACCTTC. This gives the protein CSVLREAGGYTF.

This chain joins TRBV4-2 and TRBJ1-2; the match to TRBD1 covers 8 bases. This CDR3 is built from 15 residues. V was pared by 1 base and J by 3 bases, with 4 bases of the junction left unmatched. In germline, CDR1 is LGHNA, CDR2 YNFKEQ. CDR3: CASSQGGTGDYGYTF. Here the CDR3 DNA reads TGTGCCAGCAGCCAAGGGGGGACAGGAGACTATGGCTACACCTTC.